This T cell receptor (beta chain) was identified in a study of cytomegalovirus exposure and HLA in healthy donors. Study background: Among roughly 190 million T cells, an earlier analysis found approximately 110 million unique TCR beta sequences.

The PCR contained 60 Vbeta and 13 Jbeta primers. Generated by immunoSEQ multiplex PCR, the TCRdb table keeps only in-frame clones and is missing some. This sample lists 80,000 or so clones; its ten largest clones have roughly 15%. CDR3 length equals 13 residues. The V gene lost 10 bases and the J gene lost 2 bases, with 12 bases spanning the gap. Germline CDR1 and CDR2: LNHDA and SQIVND (reference sequence). The receptor comes from a man between 50 and 59 years old in good health and CMV-seropositive. The chain combines TRBV19 with TRBJ2-1; weak D call: TRBD2 (6 bases). The sequenced sample was PBMCs. The CDR3 coding sequence is TGTGCCACCCTGGGGGGAACCTACAATGAGCAGTTCTTC. Translated: CATLGGTYNEQFF.